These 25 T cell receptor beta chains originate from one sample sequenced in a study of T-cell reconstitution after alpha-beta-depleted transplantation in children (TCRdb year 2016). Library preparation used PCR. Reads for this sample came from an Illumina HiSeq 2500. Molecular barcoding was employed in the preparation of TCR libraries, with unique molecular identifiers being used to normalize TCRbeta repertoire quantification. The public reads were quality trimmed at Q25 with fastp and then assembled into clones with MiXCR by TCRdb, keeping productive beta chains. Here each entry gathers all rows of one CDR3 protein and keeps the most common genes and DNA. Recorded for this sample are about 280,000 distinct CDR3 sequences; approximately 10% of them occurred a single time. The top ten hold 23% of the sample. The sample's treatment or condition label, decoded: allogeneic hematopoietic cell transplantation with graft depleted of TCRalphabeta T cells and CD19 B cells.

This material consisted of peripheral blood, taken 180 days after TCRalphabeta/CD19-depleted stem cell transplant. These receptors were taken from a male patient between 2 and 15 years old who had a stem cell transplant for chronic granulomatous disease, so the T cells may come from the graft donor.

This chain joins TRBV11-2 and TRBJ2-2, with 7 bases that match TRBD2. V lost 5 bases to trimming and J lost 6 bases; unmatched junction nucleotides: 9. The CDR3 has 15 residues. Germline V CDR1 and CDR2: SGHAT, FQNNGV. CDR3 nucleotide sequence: TGTGCCAGCAGCCTAATTGGCGGGAGCCCCGGGGAGCTGTTTTTT. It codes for CASSLIGGSPGELFF.

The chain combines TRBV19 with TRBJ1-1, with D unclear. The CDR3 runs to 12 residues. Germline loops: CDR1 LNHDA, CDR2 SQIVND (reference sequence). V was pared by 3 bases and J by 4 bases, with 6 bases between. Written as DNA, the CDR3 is TGTGCCAGTAGTATTGCGTCCACTGAAGCTTTCTTT. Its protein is CASSIASTEAFF.

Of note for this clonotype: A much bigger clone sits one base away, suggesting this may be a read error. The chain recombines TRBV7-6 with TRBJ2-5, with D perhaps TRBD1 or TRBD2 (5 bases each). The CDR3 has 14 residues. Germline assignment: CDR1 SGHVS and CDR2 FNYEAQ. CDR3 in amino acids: CASSVTGTPETQCF. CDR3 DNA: TGTGCCAGCAGCGTCACCGGGACCCCAGAGACCCAGTGCTTC.

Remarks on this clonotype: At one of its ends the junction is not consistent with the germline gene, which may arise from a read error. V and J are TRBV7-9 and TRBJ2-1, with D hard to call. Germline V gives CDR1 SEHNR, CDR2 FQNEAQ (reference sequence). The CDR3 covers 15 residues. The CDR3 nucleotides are TGTGCCAGCAGCTCCTCTAGTCTCCATTACATTGAGCAGTTCTTC. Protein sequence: CASSSSSLHYIEQFF. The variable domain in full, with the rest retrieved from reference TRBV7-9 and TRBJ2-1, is DTGVSQNPRHKITKRGQNVTFRCDPISEHNRLYWYRQTLGQGPEFLTYFQNEAQLEKSRLLSDRFSAERPKGSFSTLEIQRTEQGDSAMYLCASSSSSLHYIEQFFGPGTRLTVL.

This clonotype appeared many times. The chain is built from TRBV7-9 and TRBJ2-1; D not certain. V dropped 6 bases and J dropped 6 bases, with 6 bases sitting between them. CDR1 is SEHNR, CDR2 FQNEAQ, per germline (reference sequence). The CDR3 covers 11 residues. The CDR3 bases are TGTGCCAGCAGAAACAGCAATGAGCAGTTCTTC. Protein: CASRNSNEQFF.

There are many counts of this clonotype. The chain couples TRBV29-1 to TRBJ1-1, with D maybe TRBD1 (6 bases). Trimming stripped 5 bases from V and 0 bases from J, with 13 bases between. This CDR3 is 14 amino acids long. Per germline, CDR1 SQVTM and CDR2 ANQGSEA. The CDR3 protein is CSVTKTGMNTEAFF. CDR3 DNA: TGCAGCGTTACCAAGACAGGTATGAACACTGAAGCTTTCTTT.

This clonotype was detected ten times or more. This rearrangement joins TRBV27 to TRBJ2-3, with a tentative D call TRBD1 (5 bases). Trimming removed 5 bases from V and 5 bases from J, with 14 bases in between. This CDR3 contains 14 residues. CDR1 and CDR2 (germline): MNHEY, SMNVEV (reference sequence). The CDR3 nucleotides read TGTGCCAGCAGTACCTACGACAGACAAGATACGCAGTATTTT. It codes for CASSTYDRQDTQYF.

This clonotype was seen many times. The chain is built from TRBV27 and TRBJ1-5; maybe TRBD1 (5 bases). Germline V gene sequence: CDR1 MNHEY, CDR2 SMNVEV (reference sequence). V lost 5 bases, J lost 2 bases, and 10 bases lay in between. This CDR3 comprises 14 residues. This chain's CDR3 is CASSQGFGNQPQHF. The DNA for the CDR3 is TGTGCCAGCAGTCAGGGATTTGGCAATCAGCCCCAGCATTTT.

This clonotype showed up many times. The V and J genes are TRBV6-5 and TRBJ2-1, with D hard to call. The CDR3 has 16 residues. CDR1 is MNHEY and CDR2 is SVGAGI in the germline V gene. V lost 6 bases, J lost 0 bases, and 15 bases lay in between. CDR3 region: CASRRIFGISYNEQFF. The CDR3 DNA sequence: TGTGCCAGCAGGAGGATTTTCGGCATCTCCTACAATGAGCAGTTCTTC.

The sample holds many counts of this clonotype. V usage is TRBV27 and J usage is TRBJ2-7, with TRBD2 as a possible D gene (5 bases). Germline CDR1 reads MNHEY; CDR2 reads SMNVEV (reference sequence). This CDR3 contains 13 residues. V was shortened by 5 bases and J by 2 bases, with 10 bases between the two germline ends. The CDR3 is CASSSGATYEQYF. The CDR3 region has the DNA TGTGCCAGCAGTAGCGGAGCCACCTACGAGCAGTACTTC.

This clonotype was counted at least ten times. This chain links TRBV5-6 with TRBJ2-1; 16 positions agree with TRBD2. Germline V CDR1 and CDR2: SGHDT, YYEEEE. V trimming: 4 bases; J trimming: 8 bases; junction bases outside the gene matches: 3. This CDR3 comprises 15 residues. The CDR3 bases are TGTGCCAGCAGCCCGGGACTAGCGGGGGGGCATGAGCAGTTCTTC. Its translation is CASSPGLAGGHEQFF.

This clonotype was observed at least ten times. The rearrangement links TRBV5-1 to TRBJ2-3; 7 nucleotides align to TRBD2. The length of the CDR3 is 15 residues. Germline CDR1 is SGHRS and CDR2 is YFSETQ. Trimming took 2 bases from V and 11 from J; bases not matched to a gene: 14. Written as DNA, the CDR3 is TGCGCCAGCAGCTTCGCGGGAGTCATCGGATGGGGGCAGTATTTT. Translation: CASSFAGVIGWGQYF.

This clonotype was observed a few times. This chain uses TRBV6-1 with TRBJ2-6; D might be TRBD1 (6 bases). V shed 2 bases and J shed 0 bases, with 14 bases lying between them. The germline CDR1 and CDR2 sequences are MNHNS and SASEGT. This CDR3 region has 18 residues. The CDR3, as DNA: TGTGCCAGCAGTGAAAGGCAGGGGTTCTACTCTGGGGCCAACGTCCTGACTTTC. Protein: CASSERQGFYSGANVLTF.

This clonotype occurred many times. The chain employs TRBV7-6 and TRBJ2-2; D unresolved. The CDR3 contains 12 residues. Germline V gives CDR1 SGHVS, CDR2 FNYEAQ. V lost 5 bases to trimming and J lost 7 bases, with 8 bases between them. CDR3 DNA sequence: TGTGCCAGCAGCCCCCTGATCGGGGAGCTGTTTTTT. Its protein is CASSPLIGELFF.

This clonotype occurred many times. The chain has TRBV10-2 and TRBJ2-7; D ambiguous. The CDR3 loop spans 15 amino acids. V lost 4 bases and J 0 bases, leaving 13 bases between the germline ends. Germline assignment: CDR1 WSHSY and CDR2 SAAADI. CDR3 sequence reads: CASSGFGLSSYEQYF. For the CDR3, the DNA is TGCGCCAGCAGTGGGTTCGGCCTGAGCTCCTACGAGCAGTACTTC.

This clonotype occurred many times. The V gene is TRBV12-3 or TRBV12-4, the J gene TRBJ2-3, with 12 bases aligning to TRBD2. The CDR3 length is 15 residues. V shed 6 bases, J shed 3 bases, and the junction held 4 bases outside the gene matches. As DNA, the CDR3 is TGTGCCAGCAGAACGACTAGCGGGAGTACAGATACGCAGTATTTT. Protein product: CASRTTSGSTDTQYF.

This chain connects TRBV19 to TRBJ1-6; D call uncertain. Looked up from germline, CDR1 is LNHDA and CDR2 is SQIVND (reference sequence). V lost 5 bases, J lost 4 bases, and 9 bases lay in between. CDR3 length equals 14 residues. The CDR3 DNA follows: TGTGCCAGTAGTGTCTCGGGATATAATTCACCCCTCCACTTT. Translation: CASSVSGYNSPLHF. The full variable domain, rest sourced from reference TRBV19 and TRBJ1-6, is DGGITQSPKYLFRKEGQNVTLSCEQNLNHDAMYWYRQDPGQGLRLIYYSQIVNDFQKGDIAEGYSVSREKKESFPLTVTSAQKNPTAFYLCASSVSGYNSPLHFGNGTRLTVT.

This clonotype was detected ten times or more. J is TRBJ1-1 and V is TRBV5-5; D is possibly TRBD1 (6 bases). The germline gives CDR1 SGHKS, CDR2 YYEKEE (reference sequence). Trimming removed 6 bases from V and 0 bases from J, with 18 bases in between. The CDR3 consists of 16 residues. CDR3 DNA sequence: TGTGCCAGCAACTCCGCCCCAGGGGCCATGAACACTGAAGCTTTCTTT. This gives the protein CASNSAPGAMNTEAFF.

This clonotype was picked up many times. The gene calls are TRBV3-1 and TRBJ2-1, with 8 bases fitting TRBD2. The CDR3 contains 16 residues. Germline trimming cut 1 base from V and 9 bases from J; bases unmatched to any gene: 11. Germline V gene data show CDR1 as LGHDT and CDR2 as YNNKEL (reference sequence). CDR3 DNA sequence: TGTGCCAGCAGCCAAGTTTTAAGCGGGAGCGGTGGTGAGCAGTTCTTC. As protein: CASSQVLSGSGGEQFF.

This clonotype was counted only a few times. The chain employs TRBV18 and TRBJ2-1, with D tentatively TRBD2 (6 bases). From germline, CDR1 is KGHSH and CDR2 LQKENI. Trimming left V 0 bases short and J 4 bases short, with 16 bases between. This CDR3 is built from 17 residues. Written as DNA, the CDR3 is TGTGCCAGCTCACCACCGGGAGGTAGGAGTAGGTACAATGAGCAGTTCTTC. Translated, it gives CASSPPGGRSRYNEQFF.

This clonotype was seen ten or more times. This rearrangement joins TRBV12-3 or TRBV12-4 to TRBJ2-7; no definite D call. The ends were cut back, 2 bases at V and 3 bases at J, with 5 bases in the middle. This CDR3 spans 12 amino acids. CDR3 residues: CASSLTRYEQYF. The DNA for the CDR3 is TGTGCCAGCAGTTTAACCCGCTACGAGCAGTACTTC.

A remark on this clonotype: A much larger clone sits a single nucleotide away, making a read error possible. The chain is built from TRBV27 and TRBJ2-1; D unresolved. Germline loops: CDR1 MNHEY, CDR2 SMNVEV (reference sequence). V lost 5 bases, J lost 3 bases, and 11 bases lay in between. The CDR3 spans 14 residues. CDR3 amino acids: CASSPSQVYNEQFF. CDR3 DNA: TGTGCCAGCAGTCCTTCCCAAGTCTACAATGAGCAGTTCTTC.

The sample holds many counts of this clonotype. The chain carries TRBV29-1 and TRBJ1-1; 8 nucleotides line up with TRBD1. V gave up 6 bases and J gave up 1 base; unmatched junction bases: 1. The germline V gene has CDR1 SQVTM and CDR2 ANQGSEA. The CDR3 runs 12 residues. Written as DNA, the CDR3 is TGCAGCGTCGGGACAGGGAACACTGAAGCTTTCTTT. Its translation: CSVGTGNTEAFF. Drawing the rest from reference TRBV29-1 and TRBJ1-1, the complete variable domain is SAVISQKPSRDICQRGTSLTIQCQVDSQVTMMFWYRQQPGQSLTLIATANQGSEATYESGFVIDKFPISRPNLTFSTLTVSNMSPEDSSIYLCSVGTGNTEAFFGQGTRLTVV.

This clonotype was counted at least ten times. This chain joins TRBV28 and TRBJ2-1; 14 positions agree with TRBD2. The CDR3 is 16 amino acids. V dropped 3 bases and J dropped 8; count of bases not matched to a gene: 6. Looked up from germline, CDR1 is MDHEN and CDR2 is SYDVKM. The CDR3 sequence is CASSFGTSGRIDEQFF. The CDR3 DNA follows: TGTGCCAGCAGTTTCGGGACTAGCGGGAGAATTGATGAGCAGTTCTTC.

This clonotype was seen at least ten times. The CDR3 loop reads CASSQDQGSGGAVNEQFF. CDR3 bases: TGCGCCAGCAGCCAAGATCAGGGCAGCGGGGGGGCCGTAAATGAGCAGTTCTTC. The gene calls are TRBV4-1 and TRBJ2-1; TRBD2 matches 10 bases. The V and J ends lost 0 bases and 7 bases, in that order; junction bases with no gene match: 12. This CDR3 has 18 residues. Germline V CDR1 and CDR2: MGHRA, YSYEKL.